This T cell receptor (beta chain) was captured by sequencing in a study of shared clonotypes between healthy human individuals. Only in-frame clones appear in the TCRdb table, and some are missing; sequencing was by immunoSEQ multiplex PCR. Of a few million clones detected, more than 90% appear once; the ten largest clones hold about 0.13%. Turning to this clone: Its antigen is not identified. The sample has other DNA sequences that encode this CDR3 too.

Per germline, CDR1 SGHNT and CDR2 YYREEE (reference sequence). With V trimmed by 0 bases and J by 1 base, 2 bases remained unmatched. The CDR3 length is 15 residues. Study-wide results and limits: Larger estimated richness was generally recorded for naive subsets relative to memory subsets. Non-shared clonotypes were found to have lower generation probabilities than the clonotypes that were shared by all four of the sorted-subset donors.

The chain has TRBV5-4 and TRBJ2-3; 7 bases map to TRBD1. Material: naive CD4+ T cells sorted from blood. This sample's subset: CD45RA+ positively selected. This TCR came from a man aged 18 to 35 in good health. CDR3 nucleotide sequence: TGTGCCAGCAGCTTGGCCACAGGGGGCACAGATACGCAGTATTTT. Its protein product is CASSLATGGTDTQYF.